These 9 T cell receptor beta chains were all obtained from the same sample, sequenced in a study of early T cells in non-severe SARS-CoV-2 infection. TCRdb processed the 5' RACE reads anew with MiXCR; each CDR3 protein has one entry. This sample has approximately 80,000 distinct CDR3 sequences; 9.5% to 15% occur once, and the top ten carry 3.4%. The sequenced material came from whole blood. These receptors were taken from an adult who was a healthcare worker with PCR-confirmed SARS-CoV-2 infection or an uninfected control (not recorded which).

This clonotype was seen repeatedly, ten times or more. The V call is TRBV29-1, the J call TRBJ2-3; 13 nucleotides line up with TRBD2. Germline V CDR1 and CDR2: SQVTM, ANQGSEA. This CDR3 region has 15 residues. Unmatched junction bases numbered 4, after V lost 5 bases and J lost 2 bases. The CDR3: CSVKGLAGVTDTQYF. DNA of the CDR3: TGCAGCGTTAAAGGACTAGCGGGAGTCACAGATACGCAGTATTTT.

The chain combines TRBV28 with TRBJ1-1, with TRBD1 identical over 8 bases. With 11 bases clipped from V and 1 base from J, the junction kept 3 bases outside the gene matches. Per the germline V gene, CDR1 is MDHEN and CDR2 is SYDVKM. The CDR3 has 12 amino acids. For the CDR3, the DNA is TGTGCCGGAGGACAGGGGAACACTGAAGCTTTCTTT. Translated, it gives CAGGQGNTEAFF.

This chain connects TRBV7-9 to TRBJ2-2; D is undetermined. Trimming cost V 3 bases and J 5 bases, with 7 bases left between them. The CDR3 runs 13 residues. CDR1 is SEHNR, CDR2 FQNEAQ, per germline (reference sequence). The CDR3 DNA sequence: TGTGCCAGCAGCTTCTCCCCAACCGGGGAGCTGTTTTTT. Translating it yields CASSFSPTGELFF.

The rearrangement links TRBV30 to TRBJ1-5; D may be TRBD1 (6 bases). Trimming removed 2 bases at V and 5 bases at J, with 10 bases between. Germline loops: CDR1 GTSNPN, CDR2 SVGIG (reference sequence). The CDR3 contains 13 residues. CDR3 nucleotides: TGTGCCTGGAGTCCTACAGGGTATCAGCCCCAGCATTTT. Translation gives CAWSPTGYQPQHF.

This clonotype was recorded at least ten times. This chain links TRBV7-9 with TRBJ2-4, with 9 bases identical to TRBD2. CDR1 is SEHNR, CDR2 FQNEAQ, per germline (reference sequence). The CDR3 covers 15 residues. V dropped 5 bases and J dropped 0; count of bases not matched to a gene: 2. The CDR3 DNA reads as TGTGCCAGCAGCGTACTAGCGGGAGCCAAAAACATTCAGTACTTC. Amino acid sequence: CASSVLAGAKNIQYF.

CDR3 region: CASSSADRGDGYTF. The CDR3 nucleotides are TGTGCCAGCAGCTCCGCCGACAGGGGCGATGGCTACACCTTC. The V and J genes are TRBV7-9 and TRBJ1-2; 8 positions match TRBD1. V was clipped by 4 bases and J by 6 bases; unmatched bases: 7. Germline V gives CDR1 SEHNR, CDR2 FQNEAQ (reference sequence). The CDR3 consists of 14 residues.

This clonotype was seen only a few times. The chain combines TRBV7-3 with TRBJ2-1; no clear D gene. Germline V gene sequence: CDR1 SGHTA, CDR2 FQGTGA. This CDR3 spans 13 amino acids. V lost 5 bases to trimming and J lost 6 bases, with 11 bases between them. Here the CDR3 DNA reads TGTGCCAGCAGCGAAGGACCTGCCAATGAGCAGTTCTTC. Encoded protein: CASSEGPANEQFF.

This clonotype was observed many times. Its ends do not fully match the called genes, so a read error is possible. The rearrangement links TRBV28 to TRBJ2-5; the D call may be TRBD1 or TRBD2 (6 bases each). Per the germline V gene, CDR1 is MDHEN and CDR2 is SYDVKM. This CDR3 spans 16 amino acids. This chain's CDR3 is CASSFGGQSLQGTQYF. The CDR3, as DNA: TGTGCCAGCAGTTTTGGGGGGCAGTCCCTCCAAGGGACCCAGTACTTC.

This clonotype was observed a few times. This sequence joins TRBV20-1 and TRBJ2-7, with D perhaps TRBD2 (6 bases). The V and J ends lost 6 bases and 0 bases respectively, with 12 bases between them. The CDR3 length is 13 residues. Germline CDR1 is DFQATT and CDR2 is SNEGSKA (reference sequence). DNA of the CDR3: TGCAGTGCCCGACCGACTAGCTCCTACGAGCAGTACTTC. Translated: CSARPTSSYEQYF.